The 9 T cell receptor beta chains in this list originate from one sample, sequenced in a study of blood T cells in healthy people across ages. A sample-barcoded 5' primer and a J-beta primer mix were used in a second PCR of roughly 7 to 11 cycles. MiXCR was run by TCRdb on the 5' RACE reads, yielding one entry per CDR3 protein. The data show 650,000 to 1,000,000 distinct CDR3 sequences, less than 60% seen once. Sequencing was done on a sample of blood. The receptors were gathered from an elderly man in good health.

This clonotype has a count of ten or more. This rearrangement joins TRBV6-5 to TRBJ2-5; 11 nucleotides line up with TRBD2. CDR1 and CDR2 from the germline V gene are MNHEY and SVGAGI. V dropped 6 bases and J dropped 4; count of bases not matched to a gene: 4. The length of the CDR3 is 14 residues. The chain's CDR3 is CASSSGLAVETQYF. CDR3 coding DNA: TGTGCCAGCAGCTCGGGACTAGCGGTAGAGACCCAGTACTTC.

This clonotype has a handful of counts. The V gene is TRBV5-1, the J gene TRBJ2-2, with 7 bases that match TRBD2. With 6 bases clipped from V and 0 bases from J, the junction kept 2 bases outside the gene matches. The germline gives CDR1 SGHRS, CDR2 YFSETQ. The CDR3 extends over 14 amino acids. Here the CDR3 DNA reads TGCGCCAGCACGCGGGGGACGAACACCGGGGAGCTGTTTTTT. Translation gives CASTRGTNTGELFF. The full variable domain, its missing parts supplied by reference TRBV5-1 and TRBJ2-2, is KAGVTQTPRYLIKTRGQQVTLSCSPISGHRSVSWYQQTPGQGLQFLFEYFSETQRNKGNFPGRFSGRQFSNSRSEMNVSTLELGDSALYLCASTRGTNTGELFFGEGSRLTVL.

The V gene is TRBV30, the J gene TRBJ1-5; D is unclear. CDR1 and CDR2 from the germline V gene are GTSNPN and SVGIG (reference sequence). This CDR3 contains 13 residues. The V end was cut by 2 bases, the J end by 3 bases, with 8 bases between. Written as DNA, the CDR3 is TGTGCCTGGAGTAGTGGGGTCAATCAGCCCCAGCATTTT. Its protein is CAWSSGVNQPQHF.

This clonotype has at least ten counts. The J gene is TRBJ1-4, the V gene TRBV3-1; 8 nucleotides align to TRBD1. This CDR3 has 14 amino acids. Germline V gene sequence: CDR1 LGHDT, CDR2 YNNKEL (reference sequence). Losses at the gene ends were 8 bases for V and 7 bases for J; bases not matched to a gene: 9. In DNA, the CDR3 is TGTGCCAGCTCACCTGGGACAGGAGGTGAAAAACTGTTTTTT. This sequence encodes CASSPGTGGEKLFF.

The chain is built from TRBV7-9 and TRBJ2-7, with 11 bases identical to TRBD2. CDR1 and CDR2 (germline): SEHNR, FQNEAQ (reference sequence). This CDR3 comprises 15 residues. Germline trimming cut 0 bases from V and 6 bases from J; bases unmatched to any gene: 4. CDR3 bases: TGTGCCAGCAGCTTAGCACTAGCGGGAGCGGGCGAGCAGTACTTC. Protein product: CASSLALAGAGEQYF.

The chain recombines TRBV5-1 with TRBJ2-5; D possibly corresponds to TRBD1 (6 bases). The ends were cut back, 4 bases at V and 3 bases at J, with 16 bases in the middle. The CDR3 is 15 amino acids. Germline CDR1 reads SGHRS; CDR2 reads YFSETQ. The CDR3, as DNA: TGCGCCAGCAGCCTAAACAGGGTCGGTGAAGAGACCCAGTACTTC. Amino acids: CASSLNRVGEETQYF.

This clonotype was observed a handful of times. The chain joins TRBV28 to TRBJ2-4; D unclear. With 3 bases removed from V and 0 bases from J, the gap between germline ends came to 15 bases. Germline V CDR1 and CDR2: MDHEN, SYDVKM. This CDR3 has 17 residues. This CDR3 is CASSLEGSPLAKNIQYF. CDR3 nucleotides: TGTGCCAGCAGTTTGGAAGGGTCTCCACTAGCCAAAAACATTCAGTACTTC.

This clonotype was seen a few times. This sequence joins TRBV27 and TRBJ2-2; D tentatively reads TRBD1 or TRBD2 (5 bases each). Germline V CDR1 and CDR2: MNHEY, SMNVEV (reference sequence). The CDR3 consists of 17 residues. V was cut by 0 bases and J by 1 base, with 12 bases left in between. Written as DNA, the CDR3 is TGTGCCAGCAGTTTATCGAGAGGGGCCCTGAACACCGGGGAGCTGTTTTTT. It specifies CASSLSRGALNTGELFF.

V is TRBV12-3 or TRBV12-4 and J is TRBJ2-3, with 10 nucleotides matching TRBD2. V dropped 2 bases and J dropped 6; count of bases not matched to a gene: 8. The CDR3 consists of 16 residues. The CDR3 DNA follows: TGTGCCAGCAGTTTATCCGGCAGAGCGGGAGGGGATACGCAGTATTTT. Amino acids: CASSLSGRAGGDTQYF.